A selection of T cell receptor beta chains follows, all from one sample in a study of cytomegalovirus exposure and HLA in healthy donors. Here immunoSEQ multiplex PCR was the method, and the copy in TCRdb shows in-frame clones only, minus some. The sample has around 200,000 clones; 65% to 85% are singletons. The sample comprised PBMCs. These TCRs come from a middle-aged man in good health and CMV-seronegative. The CDR3 runs from the conserved cysteine through the conserved F or W. A D gene is named only where the DNA matches it firmly. Part of the rows lack a size; the others show once, few, many or a class for expanded clones.

d_call	cdr3_length	v_call	j_call	clone_size	cdr3_nt	cdr3_aa
TRBD1	15	TRBV27	TRBJ2-3	-	TGTGCCAGCAGTTTTTCGACAGGGGCCACAGATACGCAGTATTTT	CASSFSTGATDTQYF
-	14	TRBV7-9	TRBJ2-2	few	TGTGCCAGCAGGGAGCCCGGTGCTACCGGGGAGCTGTTTTTT	CASREPGATGELFF
-	13	TRBV19	TRBJ1-1	-	TGTGCCAGTAAGGGGCAATTGAACACTGAAGCTTTCTTT	CASKGQLNTEAFF
TRBD1	16	TRBV5-1	TRBJ2-2	-	TGCGCCAGCAGCTTGGTGACAGGGGGACACACCGGGGAGCTGTTTTTT	CASSLVTGGHTGELFF
-	19	TRBV21-1	TRBJ1-5	once	TGTGCCAGCAGCAGGGGGCACCCGGTTGGGACAGCTATCAATCAGCCCCAGCATTTT	CASSRGHPVGTAINQPQHF
-	14	TRBV14	TRBJ2-2	-	TGTGCCAGCAGCCAAGCACTCAACACCGGGGAGCTGTTTTTT	CASSQALNTGELFF
-	14	TRBV19	TRBJ2-7	-	TGTGCCAGTAGTAGTGACATTCACTCCTACGAGCAGTACTTC	CASSSDIHSYEQYF
-	13	TRBV29-1	TRBJ2-5	-	TGCAGCGTCCTCAAGGGGCTAGCGGAGACCCAGTACTTC	CSVLKGLAETQYF
TRBD2	17	TRBV5-4	TRBJ2-7	-	TGTGCCAGCAGCTGGGGACTAGCGGGAGGAGCAGCCTACGAGCAGTACTTC	CASSWGLAGGAAYEQYF
TRBD2	15	TRBV27	TRBJ2-2	-	TGTGCCAGCAGCTTAGCGGGAGGGGGGACCGGGGAGCTGTTTTTT	CASSLAGGGTGELFF
-	14	TRBV5-1	TRBJ2-7	-	TGCGCCAGCAGCTTGGTGGAGGCCTCCTACGAGCAGTACTTC	CASSLVEASYEQYF
TRBD2	16	TRBV4-2	TRBJ2-3	-	TGTGCCAGCAGCTATAGCGGGAGGGCCTTAACAGATACGCAGTATTTT	CASSYSGRALTDTQYF
-	13	TRBV7-8	TRBJ1-2	-	TGTGCCAGCAGCCGATTCGGAGAATATGGCTACACCTTC	CASSRFGEYGYTF
TRBD2	17	TRBV7-2	TRBJ2-7	-	TGTGCCAGCAGCATTAGGCGGACTAGCGGGAGCTCCTACGAGCAGTACTTC	CASSIRRTSGSSYEQYF
-	11	TRBV28	TRBJ1-1	few	TGTGCCAGCAGTCTCGGCACTGAAGCTTTCTTT	CASSLGTEAFF
-	13	TRBV4-1	TRBJ2-7	-	TGCGCCAGCAGCTCGTTTCCAGGGAACGAGCAGTACTTC	CASSSFPGNEQYF
-	13	TRBV10-3	TRBJ2-7	-	TGTGCCATCAGATCCCCGGACACCTACGAGCAGTACTTC	CAIRSPDTYEQYF
TRBD2	15	TRBV11-2	TRBJ2-5	-	TGTGCCAGCAGCTTAGTAGCGGGAGTAGTAGAGACCCAGTACTTC	CASSLVAGVVETQYF
TRBD2	16	TRBV5-1	TRBJ2-2	-	TGCGCCAGCAGCTTGGGGACTAGCGGGAGTTTCGGGGAGCTGTTTTTT	CASSLGTSGSFGELFF
-	15	TRBV6-5	TRBJ2-1	-	TGTGCCAGCAGTTGGCGCGAGGGTTCCTACAATGAGCAGTTCTTC	CASSWREGSYNEQFF
TRBD1	20	TRBV19	TRBJ2-6	-	TGTGCCAGTAGTATCCAACCCGGGACAGGCTCCAGAACTGGGGCCAACGTCCTGACTTTC	CASSIQPGTGSRTGANVLTF
TRBD1	16	TRBV7-3	TRBJ2-2	-	TGTGCCAGCAGCCCCGGGGGACAGGGGGTTACCGGGGAGCTGTTTTTT	CASSPGGQGVTGELFF
TRBD1	17	TRBV7-3	TRBJ2-6	once	TGTGCCAGCAGCTCAGGACAGGGGAGCTCTGGGGCCAACGTCCTGACTTTC	CASSSGQGSSGANVLTF
TRBD1	14	TRBV28	TRBJ2-7	-	TGTGCCAGCCAACCGATTGGACAGGGCAACGAGCAGTACTTC	CASQPIGQGNEQYF
TRBD2	14	TRBV27	TRBJ2-1	once	TGTGCCAGCAGAACTAGCGGGAGAAGGAATGAGCAGTTCTTC	CASRTSGRRNEQFF
-	15	TRBV6-5	TRBJ2-2	once	TGTGCCAGCAGTTACCCCACGCAGGGAGGCGGGGAGCTGTTTTTT	CASSYPTQGGGELFF
-	14	TRBV7-9	TRBJ2-5	-	TGTGCCAGCCTTCATGGGGCAGTCCAAGAGACCCAGTACTTC	CASLHGAVQETQYF
TRBD1	15	TRBV7-9	TRBJ2-2	few	TGTGCCAGCAGAATCGGACAGGGGGGGACCGGGGAGCTGTTTTTT	CASRIGQGGTGELFF
-	15	TRBV4-1	TRBJ1-1	-	TGCGCCAGCAGCCAGGGGTCCGGGGGGAACACTGAAGCTTTCTTT	CASSQGSGGNTEAFF
TRBD2	13	TRBV19	TRBJ2-5	-	TGTGCCACTAAAAAGGCGGGAGTCGAGACCCAGTACTTC	CATKKAGVETQYF
-	15	TRBV7-9	TRBJ1-4	few	TGTGCCAGCAGCACAGCCGGAGGGTTTGCCGAAAAACTGTTTTTT	CASSTAGGFAEKLFF
TRBD2	15	TRBV5-1	TRBJ2-3	-	TGCGCCAGCAGCATTGGGACTAGCGGTACGGATACGCAGTATTTT	CASSIGTSGTDTQYF
-	15	TRBV9	TRBJ2-1	-	TGTGCCAGCAGCGTTATTGCGGGCCGCCCGAATGAGCAGTTCTTC	CASSVIAGRPNEQFF
TRBD1	16	TRBV27	TRBJ2-5	-	TGTGCCAGCAGGTCCTACAGGGGGCCAAACCAAGAGACCCAGTACTTC	CASRSYRGPNQETQYF
-	15	TRBV7-2	TRBJ2-3	few	TGTGCCAGCAGGCCGGACACCCCTAGCACAGATACGCAGTATTTT	CASRPDTPSTDTQYF
-	15	TRBV27	TRBJ1-5	-	TGTGCCAGCAGACCCTTTTACGGGTCGGAAGGGCCCCAGCATTTT	CASRPFYGSEGPQHF
-	14	TRBV27	TRBJ2-2	-	TGTGCCAGCGGAGTCCCATGGGGGGCCGGGGAGCTGTTTTTT	CASGVPWGAGELFF
-	13	TRBV7-9	TRBJ2-7	-	TGTGCCAGCAGCTTAGAGATGCTAGACGAGCAGTACTTC	CASSLEMLDEQYF
TRBD2	15	TRBV9	TRBJ2-2	-	TGTGCCAGCAGCGTTGCCGGACTAGCCACCGGGGAGCTGTTTTTT	CASSVAGLATGELFF
-	17	TRBV7-8	TRBJ2-5	once	TGTGCCAGCAGCTTAGGGGCAGCCACAAATTTCCAAGAGACCCAGTACTTC	CASSLGAATNFQETQYF
-	12	TRBV2	TRBJ2-7	-	TGTGCCAGCAGACTCACTAACTACGAGCAGTACTTC	CASRLTNYEQYF
-	16	TRBV19	TRBJ2-7	-	TGTGCCAGTAGTACCGATCCGACTAGGAGCTCCTACGAGCAGTACTTC	CASSTDPTRSSYEQYF